The 19 T cell receptor beta chains reported below all come from one sample, sequenced in a study of cytomegalovirus exposure and HLA in healthy donors. 13 Jbeta primers and 60 Vbeta primers were used for the PCR. The repertoire was sequenced with immunoSEQ multiplex PCR; TCRdb's copy has only in-frame clones and lacks some. Among around 100,000 clones, approximately 79% were seen once, and the ten largest hold around 20%. Material for sequencing was PBMCs. The receptor set was obtained from a woman aged 60-75 years in good health and CMV-seropositive.

The chain employs TRBV12-5 and TRBJ2-1; TRBD1 matches at 8 bases. Germline CDR1 and CDR2: LGHNT and FRNRAP. The CDR3 has 16 residues. V shed 0 bases, J shed 6 bases, and the junction held 7 bases outside the gene matches. The CDR3 spells CASGLVQGGTGNEQFF. CDR3 in DNA: TGTGCTAGTGGTTTGGTACAGGGGGGTACCGGCAATGAGCAGTTCTTC.

The rearrangement uses TRBV30 and TRBJ2-2, with TRBD2 as a possible D gene (6 bases). Trimming removed 5 bases at V and 3 bases at J, with 13 bases between. The CDR3 is 14 residues long. The germline V gene encodes CDR1 GTSNPN and CDR2 SVGIG (reference sequence). CDR3: CAWVSGLYTGELFF. CDR3 bases: TGTGCCTGGGTTAGCGGACTCTACACCGGGGAGCTGTTTTTT.

The CDR3 DNA reads TGTGCCAGCAGCCCTCAGACAGGGGCCAATCAGCCCCAGCATTTT. Protein product: CASSPQTGANQPQHF. The genes are TRBV11-2 and TRBJ1-5; 8 bases are a match to TRBD1. The CDR3 loop spans 15 amino acids. V lost 5 bases to trimming and J lost 3 bases; unmatched junction nucleotides: 6. The germline CDR1 and CDR2 sequences are SGHAT and FQNNGV. Based on the CDR3 plus reference TRBV11-2 and TRBJ1-5, the full variable domain is EAGVAQSPRYKIIEKRQSVAFWCNPISGHATLYWYQQILGQGPKLLIQFQNNGVVDDSQLPKDRFSAERLKGVDSTLKIQPAKLEDSAVYLCASSPQTGANQPQHFGDGTRLSIL.

The V and J genes are TRBV27 and TRBJ2-7; D perhaps matches TRBD1 (6 bases). The CDR3 spans 14 residues. CDR1 MNHEY and CDR2 SMNVEV come from the germline V gene (reference sequence). Between the trimmed V and J ends, which lost 3 bases and 9 bases, there was a span of 18 bases. In DNA form, the CDR3 reads TGTGCCAGCAGTTTTCTGACAGGCCCCTTGGGGCAGTACTTC. Protein sequence: CASSFLTGPLGQYF.

The J gene is TRBJ1-5, the V gene TRBV2; TRBD1 might be the D (5 bases). The CDR3 is 17 amino acids. From germline, CDR1 is SNHLY and CDR2 FYNNEI. V lost 4 bases, J lost 1 base, and 17 bases lay in between. Written as DNA, the CDR3 is TGTGCCAGCAGTGGAGGTGGCAGGAGGGGAAGCAATCAGCCCCAGCATTTT. Translating it yields CASSGGGRRGSNQPQHF.

This clone was counted a few times. The rearrangement joins TRBV25-1 to TRBJ2-5; D not certain. The CDR3 is made up of 12 amino acids. Germline-derived CDR1 and CDR2 are MGHDK and SYGVNS. V lost 4 bases and J lost 5, with 8 bases in between. The DNA for the CDR3 is TGTGCCAGCAGTGCGGGTGTGGAGACCCAGTACTTC. The encoded protein is CASSAGVETQYF.

The chain carries TRBV30 and TRBJ2-5; maybe TRBD2 (6 bases). Germline CDR1 GTSNPN, CDR2 SVGIG (reference sequence). The V end lost 0 bases, the J end lost 4 bases, and 9 bases lay between the germline ends. The CDR3 covers 13 residues. This CDR3 is CAWSVGGPETQYF. The CDR3 DNA reads TGTGCCTGGAGTGTAGGAGGGCCAGAGACCCAGTACTTC.

This rearrangement joins TRBV5-1 to TRBJ1-1, with D tentatively TRBD1 (6 bases). The CDR3 loop spans 15 amino acids. CDR1 and CDR2 (germline): SGHRS, YFSETQ. V gave up 1 base and J gave up 3 bases, with 13 bases separating them. CDR3 DNA sequence: TGCGCCAGCAGCTTGAGTACAGGGAAGTACACTGAAGCTTTCTTT. Its translation is CASSLSTGKYTEAFF. Variable domain in full (rest from reference TRBV5-1 and TRBJ1-1): KAGVTQTPRYLIKTRGQQVTLSCSPISGHRSVSWYQQTPGQGLQFLFEYFSETQRNKGNFPGRFSGRQFSNSRSEMNVSTLELGDSALYLCASSLSTGKYTEAFFGQGTRLTVV.

This clone was observed once. The V and J genes are TRBV30 and TRBJ2-7, with D possibly TRBD1 on 6 matching bases. Between the trimmed V and J ends, which lost 5 bases and 3 bases, there was a span of 17 bases. Germline assignment: CDR1 GTSNPN and CDR2 SVGIG (reference sequence). The CDR3 has 14 residues. The CDR3 region is CAWELTGTSYEQYF. CDR3 coding DNA: TGTGCCTGGGAACTGACAGGTACTAGCTACGAGCAGTACTTC.

This clone was seen a handful of times. The chain uses TRBV28 and TRBJ2-7; a weak D match, TRBD1 (6 bases). Deletions cut 1 base from V and 3 bases from J, with 16 bases between. CDR1 MDHEN and CDR2 SYDVKM come from the germline V gene. The CDR3 length is 16 residues. CDR3 region: CASSLFRRTANYEQYF. CDR3 nucleotide sequence: TGTGCCAGCAGTTTATTCAGGAGGACAGCCAACTACGAGCAGTACTTC.

The genes are TRBV5-6 and TRBJ2-6, with D perhaps TRBD2 (6 bases). V lost 0 bases and J lost 0, with 10 bases in between. This CDR3 has 17 amino acids. Germline V gene sequence: CDR1 SGHDT, CDR2 YYEEEE. CDR3 sequence reads: CASSLGGLFSGANVLTF. Here the CDR3 DNA reads TGTGCCAGCAGCTTGGGGGGACTCTTCTCTGGGGCCAACGTCCTGACTTTC.

The chain joins TRBV27 to TRBJ1-2; D is perhaps TRBD1 (5 bases). This CDR3 has 13 amino acids. Deletions cut 5 bases from V and 4 bases from J, with 11 bases between. In germline, CDR1 is MNHEY, CDR2 SMNVEV (reference sequence). The CDR3 region has the DNA TGTGCCAGCAGTCCCGACAGATTCTATGGCTACACCTTC. This encodes CASSPDRFYGYTF.

The gene calls are TRBV6-1 and TRBJ1-1; D remains ambiguous. The V and J ends lost 4 bases and 4 bases respectively, with 13 bases between them. CDR1 is MNHNS, CDR2 SASEGT, per germline. The CDR3 sequence is 14 residues long. CDR3 in DNA: TGTGCCAGCAGTGTTACGGGGTTGGGCACTGAAGCTTTCTTT. It specifies CASSVTGLGTEAFF.

Remarks on this clone: An end of the junction does not agree with germline; a read error may underlie this. V usage is TRBV7-7 and J usage is TRBJ2-3, with 12 bases identical to TRBD2. Germline values: CDR1 SSHAT, CDR2 FNYEAQ (reference sequence). The length of the CDR3 is 15 residues. CDR3 in DNA: TGTGCTAGCAGCCAGACTAGCGGGAGCGGAGATACGCAGTATTTT. This gives the protein CASSQTSGSGDTQYF.

This chain connects TRBV30 to TRBJ2-7; 10 bases are shared with TRBD2. The CDR3 loop spans 12 amino acids. The germline CDR1 and CDR2 sequences are GTSNPN and SVGIG (reference sequence). The ends lost 4 bases at V and 4 bases at J; junction bases unmatched: 1. CDR3: CAWTSGSYEQYF. As DNA, the CDR3 is TGTGCCTGGACTAGCGGGAGTTACGAGCAGTACTTC. The full variable domain, its missing parts supplied by reference TRBV30 and TRBJ2-7, is SQTIHQWPATLVQPVGSPLSLECTVEGTSNPNLYWYRQAAGRGLQLLFYSVGIGQISSEVPQNLSASRPQDRQFILSSKKLLLSDSGFYLCAWTSGSYEQYFGPGTRLTVT.

This chain uses TRBV5-1 with TRBJ2-7, with 8 bases aligning to TRBD1. V trimming: 2 bases; J trimming: 3 bases; junction bases outside the gene matches: 7. This CDR3 is built from 15 residues. The germline CDR1 and CDR2 sequences are SGHRS and YFSETQ. CDR3 protein: CASSFGQGNSYEQYF. The DNA for the CDR3 is TGCGCCAGCAGCTTTGGACAGGGAAACAGCTACGAGCAGTACTTC. The whole variable domain, remainder taken from reference TRBV5-1 and TRBJ2-7, is KAGVTQTPRYLIKTRGQQVTLSCSPISGHRSVSWYQQTPGQGLQFLFEYFSETQRNKGNFPGRFSGRQFSNSRSEMNVSTLELGDSALYLCASSFGQGNSYEQYFGPGTRLTVT.

The CDR3 nucleotides are TGCGCCAGCAGTGGGGACAGGGGTTCCTACAATGAGCAGTTCTTC. It specifies CASSGDRGSYNEQFF. The V call is TRBV10-2, the J call TRBJ2-1; TRBD1 agrees at 10 bases. The CDR3 length is 15 residues. Trimming cost V 4 bases and J 1 base; bases outside gene matches: 1. Per germline, CDR1 WSHSY and CDR2 SAAADI.

V gene TRBV7-3 combines with J gene TRBJ2-1; 8 bases match TRBD1. The junction had 12 bases not matched to a gene; V was cut back by 5 bases and J by 6 bases. Germline CDR1 is SGHTA and CDR2 is FQGTGA. There are 16 residues in the CDR3. For the CDR3, the DNA is TGTGCCAGCAGCCCAATGGACAGGGCAGGGGGCAATGAGCAGTTCTTC. The encoded protein is CASSPMDRAGGNEQFF.

This chain connects TRBV27 to TRBJ2-3; D is possibly TRBD2 (5 bases). Trimming left V 3 bases short and J 6 bases short, with 10 bases between. This CDR3 region has 13 residues. CDR1 is MNHEY and CDR2 is SMNVEV in the germline V gene (reference sequence). The CDR3 protein is CASSLTIADTQYF. The CDR3, as DNA: TGTGCCAGCAGTTTGACTATAGCGGATACGCAGTATTTT.